Listed here are 8 T cell receptor beta chains from one sample, sequenced in a study of control samples from healthy donors and cancer patients. Only in-frame clones appear in the TCRdb table, and some are missing; sequencing was by immunoSEQ multiplex PCR. The table includes 90,000 to 100,000 clones, 82% detected once. The sample taken for sequencing was blood. These receptor sequences come from a man aged 55 to 70 in good health.

The chain joins TRBV7-2 to TRBJ1-1, with D perhaps matching TRBD1 (6 bases). Germline CDR1 reads SGHTA; CDR2 reads FQGNSA. V lost 3 bases and J lost 6, with 11 bases in between. This CDR3 is built from 13 residues. Here the CDR3 DNA reads TGTGCCAGCAGCTTCGGGGGGGCGCCTGAAGCTTTCTTT. This gives the protein CASSFGGAPEAFF. Full variable domain (missing parts from reference TRBV7-2 and TRBJ1-1): GAGVSQSPSNKVTEKGKDVELRCDPISGHTALYWYRQSLGQGLEFLIYFQGNSAPDKSGLPSDRFSAERTGGSVSTLTIQRTQQEDSAVYLCASSFGGAPEAFFGQGTRLTVV.

This clone has a handful of counts. The J gene is TRBJ2-6, the V gene TRBV10-2, with D perhaps given as TRBD1 or TRBD2 (5 bases each). Trimming removed 2 bases from V and 0 bases from J, with 11 bases in between. There are 17 residues in the CDR3. Germline-derived CDR1 and CDR2 are WSHSY and SAAADI. CDR3 loop: CASSERGPSSGANVLTF. The CDR3 nucleotides are TGCGCCAGCAGTGAGCGGGGCCCAAGCTCTGGGGCCAACGTCCTGACTTTC.

The chain is built from TRBV7-9 and TRBJ2-7; TRBD2 agrees at 7 bases. The CDR3 is 14 amino acids. The germline gives CDR1 SEHNR, CDR2 FQNEAQ (reference sequence). V was pared by 3 bases and J by 9 bases, with 11 bases of the junction left unmatched. In nucleotides, the CDR3 is TGTGCCAGCAGCTTTTCCCAGGGACTACGAGTGCAGTACTTC. It specifies CASSFSQGLRVQYF. Variable domain in full (rest from reference TRBV7-9 and TRBJ2-7): DTGVSQNPRHKITKRGQNVTFRCDPISEHNRLYWYRQTLGQGPEFLTYFQNEAQLEKSRLLSDRFSAERPKGSFSTLEIQRTEQGDSAMYLCASSFSQGLRVQYFGPGTRLTVT.

The chain has TRBV5-6 and TRBJ2-1, with TRBD1 identical over 8 bases. After removal of 1 base from V and 7 bases from J, the junction contained 7 bases not matched to a gene. CDR3 size: 15 residues. Germline V gene sequence: CDR1 SGHDT, CDR2 YYEEEE. The DNA for the CDR3 is TGTGCCAGCAGCTTGTTGCAGAGACAGGGGAATGAGCAGTTCTTC. Translation: CASSLLQRQGNEQFF.

This clone was seen just once. This sequence joins TRBV7-9 and TRBJ2-1; 8 positions match TRBD2. This CDR3 contains 15 residues. The germline gives CDR1 SEHNR, CDR2 FQNEAQ (reference sequence). Trimming at V came to 3 bases and at J to 2 bases, leaving 3 bases not matched to a gene. The DNA of the CDR3 is TGTGCCAGCAGCTTCGCGGGAGGCGCCTACAATGAGCAGTTCTTC. It translates to CASSFAGGAYNEQFF.

This clone was recorded a few times. The J gene is TRBJ1-2, the V gene TRBV3-1 (or the pseudogene TRBV3-2); TRBD1 agrees at 8 bases. J lost 6 bases, V lost 3 bases, and 6 bases had no gene match. The CDR3 contains 14 residues. From germline, CDR1 is LGHDT and CDR2 YNNKEL (reference sequence). This CDR3 reads CASSHRTGRDGYTF. DNA for the CDR3: TGTGCCAGCAGCCACCGGACAGGGAGGGATGGCTACACCTTC.

The chain uses TRBV30 and TRBJ1-1; unclear D gene. This CDR3 contains 12 residues. Trimming took off 5 bases at V and 6 bases at J, with 13 bases between the two ends. Germline values: CDR1 GTSNPN, CDR2 SVGIG (reference sequence). This chain's CDR3 is CAWSGNLAEAFF. CDR3 bases: TGTGCCTGGTCGGGGAACTTGGCTGAAGCTTTCTTT. Drawing the rest from reference TRBV30 and TRBJ1-1, the complete variable domain is SQTIHQWPATLVQPVGSPLSLECTVEGTSNPNLYWYRQAAGRGLQLLFYSVGIGQISSEVPQNLSASRPQDRQFILSSKKLLLSDSGFYLCAWSGNLAEAFFGQGTRLTVV.

The rearrangement links TRBV6-1 to TRBJ2-7, with 9 bases lining up with TRBD1. The J segment lost 5 bases and the V segment lost 1 base, leaving 6 bases of the junction unmatched. CDR3 length equals 15 residues. The germline CDR1 and CDR2 sequences are MNHNS and SASEGT. The CDR3 here is CASSEGGTGSDEQYF. DNA for the CDR3: TGTGCCAGCAGTGAAGGAGGGACAGGGTCCGACGAGCAGTACTTC.